The 17 T cell receptor beta chains below come from one sample, sequenced in a study of T cells after yellow fever vaccination. TCRdb passed the 5' RACE reads through MiXCR, listing each CDR3 protein once. The sample has around 250,000 distinct CDR3 sequences; less than 9% are singletons. The specimen comprised CD4+ T cells sorted from PBMCs, sampled 15 days after the yellow fever booster vaccination. All receptors come from a man aged 25-45 years who received the YFV17D yellow fever vaccine.

This sequence joins TRBV7-8 and TRBJ2-7; D unresolved. CDR3 length equals 16 residues. CDR1 is SGHVS and CDR2 is FQNEAQ in the germline V gene. Trimming left V 0 bases short and J 3 bases short, with 15 bases between. CDR3 bases: TGTGCCAGCAGCTTAGCGTCACAGCTCCTCTACTACGAGCAGTACTTC. Encoded protein: CASSLASQLLYYEQYF.

This clonotype occurred many times. The V gene is TRBV10-3, the J gene TRBJ2-5, with 7 bases fitting TRBD2. With 8 bases clipped from V and 5 bases from J, the junction kept 11 bases outside the gene matches. The CDR3 is 14 residues long. Germline CDR1 ENHRY, CDR2 SYGVKD. DNA of the CDR3: TGTGCCATCCAAGATGGGGGGGACTGGGAGACCCAGTACTTC. Translated, it gives CAIQDGGDWETQYF.

This clonotype was seen a few times. V gene TRBV11-3 combines with J gene TRBJ2-1; the match to TRBD2 covers 8 bases. This CDR3 comprises 13 residues. CDR1 and CDR2 from the germline V gene are SGHNT and YENEEA. V shed 3 bases and J 9 bases; nucleotides not matched to a gene: 4. CDR3 region: CASSFEAGVEQFF. In nucleotides, the CDR3 is TGTGCCAGCAGCTTCGAAGCGGGAGTTGAGCAGTTCTTC.

V and J are TRBV20-1 and TRBJ1-6; no firm D call. The CDR3 loop spans 17 amino acids. Trimming removed 3 bases from V and 0 bases from J, with 15 bases in between. Germline V gives CDR1 DFQATT, CDR2 SNEGSKA (reference sequence). The CDR3 DNA reads TGCAGTGCTAGTACGACGGACGGCGCCTCCTATAATTCACCCCTCCACTTT. This codes for CSASTTDGASYNSPLHF.

This clonotype was counted between two and nine times. The V gene is TRBV20-1, the J gene TRBJ2-3; 8 nucleotides match TRBD1. Trimming cost V 4 bases and J 2 bases; bases outside gene matches: 2. Germline CDR1 is DFQATT and CDR2 is SNEGSKA (reference sequence). The CDR3 extends over 13 amino acids. CDR3 region: CSATGGFTDTQYF. The CDR3 DNA reads as TGCAGTGCTACAGGGGGCTTCACAGATACGCAGTATTTT.

The rearrangement links TRBV20-1 to TRBJ2-3; 12 positions match TRBD2. The V gene end was trimmed by 6 bases and the J gene end by 4 bases; junction bases not matched to a gene: 8. The CDR3 length is 15 residues. Germline lookup yields CDR1 DFQATT and CDR2 SNEGSKA (reference sequence). CDR3: CSATSSGRAPDTQYF. The CDR3 nucleotides read TGCAGTGCAACCTCTAGCGGGAGGGCTCCAGATACGCAGTATTTT.

This clonotype was seen repeatedly, ten times or more. The rearrangement joins TRBV6-1 to TRBJ2-7; 8 positions agree with TRBD1. Trimming cost V 2 bases and J 3 bases; bases outside gene matches: 3. Germline CDR1 is MNHNS and CDR2 is SASEGT. The CDR3 sequence is 14 residues long. CDR3 sequence: CASSEQGAHYEQYF. In DNA form, the CDR3 reads TGTGCCAGCAGTGAACAGGGGGCCCACTACGAGCAGTACTTC.

This clonotype has just a few counts. The chain joins TRBV11-2 to TRBJ2-1; 11 nucleotides match TRBD2. Trimming took 5 bases from V and 6 from J; bases not matched to a gene: 24. This CDR3 is 21 amino acids long. Per the germline V gene, CDR1 is SGHAT and CDR2 is FQNNGV. The CDR3 DNA reads TGTGCCAGCAGCGCAGGGGGGATGCTAGCGGGAGGAAGGGATTCAGTCAATGAGCAGTTCTTC. It encodes CASSAGGMLAGGRDSVNEQFF.

This clonotype has ten or more counts. This rearrangement joins TRBV7-2 to TRBJ2-3; D might be TRBD1 or TRBD2, each matching 5 bases. Germline CDR1 and CDR2: SGHTA and FQGNSA. Trimming stripped 3 bases from V and 0 bases from J, with 16 bases between. CDR3 length: 17 residues. The chain's CDR3 is CASSFSGTEASTDTQYF. The CDR3 DNA is TGTGCCAGCAGCTTTTCCGGGACGGAGGCTAGCACAGATACGCAGTATTTT.

This clonotype was detected only a few times. The J gene is TRBJ2-7, the V gene TRBV12-3 or TRBV12-4; 12 positions match TRBD2. V shed 6 bases, J shed 2 bases, and the junction held 8 bases outside the gene matches. There are 16 residues in the CDR3. CDR3 coding DNA: TGTGCCAGCAGCCATACTAGCGGGAGGCCCACCTACGAGCAGTACTTC. Its translation is CASSHTSGRPTYEQYF.

This clonotype was detected a few times. The rearrangement joins TRBV28 to TRBJ1-2; D possibly corresponds to TRBD1 (5 bases). Germline V gene lookup returns CDR1 MDHEN and CDR2 SYDVKM. The germline V and J ends were trimmed by 8 bases and 2 bases, with 15 bases remaining between them. CDR3 length: 14 amino acids. Here the CDR3 DNA reads TGTGCCAGCCGACTTAAGGGGCCGAACTATGGCTACACCTTC. This gives the protein CASRLKGPNYGYTF.

This clonotype was counted only a few times. CDR3 sequence: CSANSWRGRVRGTNTEAFF. DNA of the CDR3: TGCAGTGCTAACTCTTGGAGGGGCAGGGTGAGAGGGACGAACACTGAAGCTTTCTTT. The J gene is TRBJ1-1, the V gene TRBV20-1, with a weak D call TRBD1 (5 bases). The CDR3 loop spans 19 amino acids. V shed 4 bases and J shed 1 base, with 28 bases lying between them. Per the germline V gene, CDR1 is DFQATT and CDR2 is SNEGSKA (reference sequence).

The chain carries TRBV28 and TRBJ1-5; no reliable D call. This CDR3 comprises 16 residues. The V gene lost 3 bases and the J gene lost 7 bases, with 19 bases spanning the gap. Germline loops: CDR1 MDHEN, CDR2 SYDVKM. The CDR3 sequence is CASSFNRGIIGQPQHF. The CDR3 DNA sequence: TGTGCCAGCAGTTTTAACCGGGGTATTATAGGGCAGCCCCAGCATTTT.

This clonotype has only a few counts. The chain combines TRBV7-2 with TRBJ1-4, with D unresolved. This CDR3 spans 14 amino acids. Germline CDR1 reads SGHTA; CDR2 reads FQGNSA. V dropped 3 bases and J dropped 8 bases, with 13 bases sitting between them. The CDR3, as DNA: TGTGCCAGCAGCTTTGTAGCGGGCAGGGAAAAACTGTTTTTT. It is translated as CASSFVAGREKLFF.

This clonotype was recorded at least ten times. The chain has TRBV20-1 and TRBJ2-1, with 12 nucleotides matching TRBD1. Trimming took 6 bases from V and 8 from J; bases not matched to a gene: 5. Looked up from germline, CDR1 is DFQATT and CDR2 is SNEGSKA (reference sequence). This CDR3 contains 13 residues. The DNA of the CDR3 is TGCAGTGCCTCGGGACAGGGGGCCTATGAGCAGTTCTTC. This sequence encodes CSASGQGAYEQFF.

This clonotype was seen ten or more times. The chain links TRBV2 to TRBJ2-5; no firm D call. V was pared by 6 bases and J by 3 bases, with 14 bases between. The CDR3 runs 14 residues. The germline CDR1 and CDR2 sequences are SNHLY and FYNNEI. CDR3 in amino acids: CASRTEAKKETQYF. CDR3 nucleotide sequence: TGTGCCAGCAGAACAGAGGCCAAGAAAGAGACCCAGTACTTC. Variable domain in full (rest from reference TRBV2 and TRBJ2-5): EPEVTQTPSHQVTQMGQEVILRCVPISNHLYFYWYRQILGQKVEFLVSFYNNEISEKSEIFDDQFSVERPDGSNFTLKIRSTKLEDSAMYFCASRTEAKKETQYFGPGTRLLVL.

This clonotype occurred a few times. The gene calls are TRBV12-3 or TRBV12-4 and TRBJ2-3; 7 nucleotides match TRBD2. V lost 3 bases, J lost 5 bases, and 2 bases stayed unmatched. The CDR3 covers 13 residues. DNA for the CDR3: TGTGCCAGCAGTTTGAGGGAGGGAGATACGCAGTATTTT. The encoded protein is CASSLREGDTQYF.